These 11 T cell receptor beta chains were all obtained from the same sample, sequenced in a study of shared clonotypes between healthy human individuals. Profiling relied on immunoSEQ multiplex PCR, and the TCRdb table lists in-frame clones only, not all of them. The sample includes fewer than 400,000 clones, about 74% seen only once; the top ten take 9% to 12%. Sequencing was carried out using memory CD4+ T cells sorted from blood. Indicated subset: CD45RA-negative fraction. The receptors originated from a young man in good health.

The table lists this clone with a count of one. The chain uses TRBV4-3 and TRBJ1-1, with D maybe TRBD1 (6 bases). V was shortened by 4 bases and J by 1 base, with 13 bases between the two germline ends. Germline CDR1 is LGHNA and CDR2 is YSLEER. The CDR3 loop spans 15 amino acids. DNA of the CDR3: TGCGCCAGCAGCCTCACGACAGGCGAGAACACTGAAGCTTTCTTT. The encoded protein is CASSLTTGENTEAFF.

V gene TRBV5-1 combines with J gene TRBJ2-7; no firm D call. Trimming left V 7 bases short and J 1 base short, with 9 bases between. Germline V CDR1 and CDR2: SGHRS, YFSETQ. This CDR3 has 12 residues. CDR3 loop: CASGTDSYEQYF. In DNA form, the CDR3 reads TGCGCCAGCGGAACGGATTCCTACGAGCAGTACTTC.

This clone has a count of ten or more. Distinct nucleotide sequences in the sample also encode this CDR3. V usage is TRBV29-1 and J usage is TRBJ2-2; no reliable D call. This CDR3 spans 12 amino acids. Per the germline V gene, CDR1 is SQVTM and CDR2 is ANQGSEA. Trimming took 4 bases from V and 8 from J, leaving 11 bases between them. This CDR3 is CSVGGSGGELFF. The CDR3 region has the DNA TGCAGCGTTGGTGGGTCGGGTGGGGAGCTGTTTTTT.

V gene TRBV5-1 combines with J gene TRBJ2-6, with 8 bases identical to TRBD1. The CDR3 length is 17 residues. Trimming at V came to 4 bases and at J to 2 bases, leaving 8 bases not matched to a gene. Germline CDR1 reads SGHRS; CDR2 reads YFSETQ. The CDR3 sequence is CASSPGQGKTGANVLTF. The CDR3 DNA sequence: TGCGCCAGCAGCCCTGGACAGGGAAAGACTGGGGCCAACGTCCTGACTTTC.

The chain carries TRBV15 and TRBJ1-5; the D is unclear. Germline lookup yields CDR1 LNHNV and CDR2 YYDKDF (reference sequence). This CDR3 contains 14 residues. V lost 5 bases and J 4 bases, leaving 12 bases between the germline ends. DNA of the CDR3: TGTGCCACCAGCGCGGCACAGTGGAATCAGCCCCAGCATTTT. Its translation: CATSAAQWNQPQHF.

In its sample, this clone was seen a few times. V and J are TRBV7-3 and TRBJ2-7; TRBD2 aligns across 10 bases. CDR1 is SGHTA, CDR2 FQGTGA, per germline. There are 15 residues in the CDR3. Trimming cost V 6 bases and J 1 base; bases outside gene matches: 6. The CDR3 DNA reads TGTGCCAGCAGTCTTAGCGGGAGGTCTTCCTACGAGCAGTACTTC. Protein: CASSLSGRSSYEQYF.

The CDR3 loop is CASSFNIAGVDNEQFF. The DNA of the CDR3 is TGCGCCAGCAGCTTCAATATAGCGGGAGTGGACAATGAGCAGTTCTTC. This chain joins TRBV5-1 and TRBJ2-1, with 9 bases that match TRBD2. The CDR3 totals 16 residues. V shed 2 bases and J 5 bases; nucleotides not matched to a gene: 8. The germline V gene encodes CDR1 SGHRS and CDR2 YFSETQ.

A single count supports this clone. This may come from a read error, since a much larger clone is one base off. The rearrangement joins TRBV2 to TRBJ2-1; D call uncertain. Germline CDR1 is SNHLY and CDR2 is FYNNEI. There are 11 residues in the CDR3. The germline V and J ends were trimmed by 6 bases and 6 bases, with 6 bases remaining between them. CDR3: CASRFANEQFF. The CDR3 coding sequence is TGTGCCAGCAGATTCGCCAATGAGCAGTTCTTC.

The chain couples TRBV5-4 to TRBJ2-1; D is unclear. The CDR3 has 14 amino acids. With 3 bases removed from V and 5 bases from J, the gap between germline ends came to 12 bases. Germline-derived CDR1 and CDR2 are SGHNT and YYREEE (reference sequence). The CDR3 loop reads CASSSVALDNEQFF. The CDR3 DNA is TGTGCCAGCAGCTCCGTGGCATTAGACAATGAGCAGTTCTTC.

CDR3 nucleotides: TGTGCCATCAGTGAGCCGGACGTCCAGGGGCGGAACACCGGGGAGCTGTTTTTT. This sequence encodes CAISEPDVQGRNTGELFF. This chain connects TRBV10-3 to TRBJ2-2, with D possibly TRBD1 on 6 matching bases. V lost 2 bases and J lost 1, with 17 bases in between. In germline, CDR1 is ENHRY, CDR2 SYGVKD. This CDR3 is built from 18 residues.

This sequence joins TRBV27 and TRBJ1-1; 10 nucleotides agree with TRBD1. This CDR3 has 16 amino acids. V was pared by 8 bases and J by 7 bases, with 16 bases of the junction left unmatched. From germline, CDR1 is MNHEY and CDR2 SMNVEV (reference sequence). The CDR3 DNA is TGTGCCAGCCGAAGGAACCCCGGGACAGGGGAACTTGAAGCTTTCTTT. It translates to CASRRNPGTGELEAFF.